This T cell receptor (beta chain) was obtained from a study of sequential checkpoint blockade in melanoma. The CDR3 extends over 14 amino acids. V trimming: 5 bases; J trimming: 3 bases; junction bases outside the gene matches: 4. In germline, CDR1 is LNHDA, CDR2 SQIVND (reference sequence). TCRdb's copy holds only in-frame clones and misses some; the assay was immunoSEQ multiplex PCR. The table records 3,600 or so clones, less than 60% of them present only once. Described treatment: randomized to nivolumab then ipilimumab (arm A) or the reverse (arm B). This TCR was sampled from a human patient with melanoma. Some clones in this sample may be carry-over from other donors' samples. The source material was CD8+ T cells sorted from blood (inferred from file names), sampled from a patient given nivolumab and ipilimumab in sequence. The chain employs TRBV19 and TRBJ2-3, with 8 bases aligning to TRBD2. The CDR3 is CASSLRGVTDTQYF. The CDR3 coding sequence is TGTGCCAGTAGTCTGCGGGGGGTTACAGATACGCAGTATTTT.